This entry describes one TCR beta chain. Its cognate antigen is unknown. Time point meaning: week 35, safety follow-up. Every single dose of the vaccine, 300 ug of mutant IDH1 20-mer peptide, came with topical imiquimod. The data belong to a study of a mutant IDH1 vaccine in newly diagnosed glioma. Study context: Sex among treated patients split about 60% male, about 40% female; mean age was roughly 40 years.

Germline assignment: CDR1 LGHNA and CDR2 YSLEER. This CDR3 spans 16 amino acids. The V end was cut by 0 bases, the J end by 0 bases, with 11 bases between. Assay used: immunoSEQ multiplex PCR; TCRdb lists only in-frame clones, some missing. The profile shows some 70,000 clones, more than 70% of them singletons. The chain combines TRBV4-3 with TRBJ1-2, with D tentatively TRBD1 (5 bases). The sequencing used PBMCs, collected from a glioma patient whose treatment included an IDH1 peptide vaccine. This sequence originates from a man aged 18 to 29 with glioma. CDR3 residues: CASSQDSTGANYGYTF. CDR3 in DNA: TGCGCCAGCAGCCAAGACTCAACAGGAGCTAACTATGGCTACACCTTC.